The entry below describes one TCR beta chain. Its matching antigen is unknown. Patients had blood sampled at baseline and again on cycle 4 day 1 and cycle 7 day 1. The entry originates in a study of OX40 agonist ivuxolimab in advanced cancers. On the study more broadly: Partial responses, seen in three patients, involved one hepatocellular carcinoma and two cutaneous melanomas. Whole-study findings and limits: Dose levels from 0.1 to 3.0 mg/kg saw CD4+ and CD8+ blood T cells expand clonally by week 6.

Only in-frame clones appear in the TCRdb table, and some are missing; sequencing was by immunoSEQ multiplex PCR. The table includes about 130,000 clones, roughly 90% detected once. Germline assignment: CDR1 SNHLY and CDR2 FYNNEI. The length of the CDR3 is 16 residues. J lost 0 bases, V lost 7 bases, and 7 bases had no gene match. The genes are TRBV2 and TRBJ1-1; the match to TRBD1 covers 11 bases. The source of this sequence is an adult with an advanced solid tumor such as melanoma, head and neck, liver or kidney cancer. The source was CD4+ or CD8+ T cells sorted from blood, collected in a trial of the OX40 agonist ivuxolimab. This chain's CDR3 is CASTGTGGAMNTEAFF. The CDR3 nucleotides read TGTGCCAGCACTGGGACAGGGGGGGCTATGAACACTGAAGCTTTCTTT.